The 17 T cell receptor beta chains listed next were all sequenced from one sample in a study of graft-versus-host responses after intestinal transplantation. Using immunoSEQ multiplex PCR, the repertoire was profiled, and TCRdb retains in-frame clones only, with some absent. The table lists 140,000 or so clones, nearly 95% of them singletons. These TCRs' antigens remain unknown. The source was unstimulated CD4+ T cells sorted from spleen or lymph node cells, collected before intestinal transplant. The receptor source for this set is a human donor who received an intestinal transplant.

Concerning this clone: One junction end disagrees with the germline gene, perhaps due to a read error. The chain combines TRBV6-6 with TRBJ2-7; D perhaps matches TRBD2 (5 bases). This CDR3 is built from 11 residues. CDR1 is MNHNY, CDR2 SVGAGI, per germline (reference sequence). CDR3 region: CASSYSGVSDF. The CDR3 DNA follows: TGTGCCAGCAGTTACTCCGGGGTGAGCGACTTC.

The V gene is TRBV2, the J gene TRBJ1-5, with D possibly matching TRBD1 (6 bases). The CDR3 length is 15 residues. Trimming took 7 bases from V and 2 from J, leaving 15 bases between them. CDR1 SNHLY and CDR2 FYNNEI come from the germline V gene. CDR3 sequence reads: CASMGQAMGNQPQHF. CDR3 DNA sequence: TGTGCCAGCATGGGACAAGCTATGGGCAATCAGCCCCAGCATTTT. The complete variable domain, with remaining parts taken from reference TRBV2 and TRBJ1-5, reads EPEVTQTPSHQVTQMGQEVILRCVPISNHLYFYWYRQILGQKVEFLVSFYNNEISEKSEIFDDQFSVERPDGSNFTLKIRSTKLEDSAMYFCASMGQAMGNQPQHFGDGTRLSIL.

CDR3 DNA sequence: TGTGCCAGCAGTAAAATCGGACAGCCGGGTGATATCGGGCAGTACTTC. This gives the protein CASSKIGQPGDIGQYF. V and J are TRBV27 and TRBJ2-7, with a tentative D call TRBD1 (6 bases). In germline, CDR1 is MNHEY, CDR2 SMNVEV (reference sequence). This CDR3 has 16 residues. Trimming took 5 bases from V and 9 from J, leaving 26 bases between them.

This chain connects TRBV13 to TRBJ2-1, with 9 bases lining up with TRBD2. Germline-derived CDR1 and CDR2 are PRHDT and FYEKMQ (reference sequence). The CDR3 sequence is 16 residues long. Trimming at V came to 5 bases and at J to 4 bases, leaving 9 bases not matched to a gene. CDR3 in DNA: TGTGCCAGCAGCCCTATAGCGGGAGCAAGATACAATGAGCAGTTCTTC. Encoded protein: CASSPIAGARYNEQFF.

The CDR3 reads CASSPTGTKRDTQYF. CDR3 in DNA: TGTGCCAGCAGTCCAACCGGGACGAAGCGCGATACGCAGTATTTT. The chain is built from TRBV28 and TRBJ2-3; TRBD1 or TRBD2 may be the D gene (5 bases each). V gave up 5 bases and J gave up 6 bases, with 18 bases separating them. Germline V gene data show CDR1 as MDHEN and CDR2 as SYDVKM. The CDR3 consists of 15 residues. The full variable domain, with the rest looked up from reference TRBV28 and TRBJ2-3, is DVKVTQSSRYLVKRTGEKVFLECVQDMDHENMFWYRQDPGLGLRLIYFSYDVKMKEKGDIPEGYSVSREKKERFSLILESASTNQTSMYLCASSPTGTKRDTQYFGPGTRLTVL.

Here the CDR3 reads CASSLLGGSVIYGYTF. CDR3 DNA: TGCGCCAGCAGCCTACTTGGGGGAAGCGTGATCTATGGCTACACCTTC. The chain couples TRBV5-1 to TRBJ1-2, with a weak D call TRBD1 (5 bases). The germline CDR1 and CDR2 sequences are SGHRS and YFSETQ. V dropped 4 bases and J dropped 4 bases, with 20 bases sitting between them. The CDR3 is 16 amino acids.

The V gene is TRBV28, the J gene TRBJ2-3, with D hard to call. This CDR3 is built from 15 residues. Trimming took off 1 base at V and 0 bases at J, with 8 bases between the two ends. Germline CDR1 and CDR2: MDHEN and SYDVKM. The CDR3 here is CASSLYGTSTDTQYF. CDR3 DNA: TGTGCCAGCAGTTTATATGGTACTAGCACAGATACGCAGTATTTT.

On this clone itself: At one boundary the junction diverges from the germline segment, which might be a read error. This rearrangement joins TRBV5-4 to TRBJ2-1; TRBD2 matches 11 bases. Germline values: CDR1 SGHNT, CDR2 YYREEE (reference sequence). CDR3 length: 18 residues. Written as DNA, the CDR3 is TGTGCCAGCGGCTTAGGTATTCTAGCGGGAGGCGGGGAAATGGAGCAGTTCTTC. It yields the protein CASGLGILAGGGEMEQFF.

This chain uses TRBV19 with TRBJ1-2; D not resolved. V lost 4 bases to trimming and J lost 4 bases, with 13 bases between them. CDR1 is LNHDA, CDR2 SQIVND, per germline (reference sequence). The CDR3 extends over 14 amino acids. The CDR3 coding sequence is TGTGCCAGTAGTAGAGCTGGCAGCCCCTATGGCTACACCTTC. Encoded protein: CASSRAGSPYGYTF.

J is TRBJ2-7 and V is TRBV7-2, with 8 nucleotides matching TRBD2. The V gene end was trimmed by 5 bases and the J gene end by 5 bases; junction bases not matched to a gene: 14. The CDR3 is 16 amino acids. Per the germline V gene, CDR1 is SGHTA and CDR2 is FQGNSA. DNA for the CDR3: TGTGCCAGCAGCGCCTGGTCCGGGAGGGCGCCCGACGAGCAGTACTTC. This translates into CASSAWSGRAPDEQYF.

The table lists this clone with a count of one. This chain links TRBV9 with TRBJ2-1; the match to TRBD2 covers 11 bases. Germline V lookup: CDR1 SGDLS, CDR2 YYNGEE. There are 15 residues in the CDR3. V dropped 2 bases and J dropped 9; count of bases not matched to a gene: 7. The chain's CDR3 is CASSVTSGSATEQFF. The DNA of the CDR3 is TGTGCCAGCAGCGTTACTAGCGGGAGCGCAACTGAGCAGTTCTTC. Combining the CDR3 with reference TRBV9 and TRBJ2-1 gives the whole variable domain DSGVTQTPKHLITATGQRVTLRCSPRSGDLSVYWYQQSLDQGLQFLIQYYNGEERAKGNILERFSAQQFPDLHSELNLSSLELGDSALYFCASSVTSGSATEQFFGPGTRLTVL.

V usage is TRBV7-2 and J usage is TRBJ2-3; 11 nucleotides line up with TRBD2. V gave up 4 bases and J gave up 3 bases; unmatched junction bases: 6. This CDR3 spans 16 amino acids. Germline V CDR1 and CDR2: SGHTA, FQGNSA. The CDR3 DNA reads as TGTGCCAGCAGCTCAGAAGCTAGCGGGAGGACAGATACGCAGTATTTT. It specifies CASSSEASGRTDTQYF.

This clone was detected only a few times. CDR3 bases: TGTGCCAGCAGCTTAGATTCGCGAGCGGGAGGGCTATACCAGTACTTC. Encoded protein: CASSLDSRAGGLYQYF. This sequence joins TRBV11-2 and TRBJ2-4; 10 nucleotides agree with TRBD2. This CDR3 has 16 amino acids. J lost 13 bases, V lost 0 bases, and 12 bases had no gene match. Looked up from germline, CDR1 is SGHAT and CDR2 is FQNNGV.

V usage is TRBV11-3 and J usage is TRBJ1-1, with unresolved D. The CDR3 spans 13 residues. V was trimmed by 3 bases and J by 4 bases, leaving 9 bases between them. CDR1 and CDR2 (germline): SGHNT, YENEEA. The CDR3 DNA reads TGTGCCAGCAGCTTCCGATCGACCACTGAAGCTTTCTTT. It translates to CASSFRSTTEAFF.

The CDR3, as DNA: TGCGCCAGCAGCCAAGAGAGCGGGAGGAACACCGGGGAGCTGTTTTTT. It is translated as CASSQESGRNTGELFF. The V call is TRBV4-3, the J call TRBJ2-2, with 8 positions matching TRBD2. Germline values: CDR1 LGHNA, CDR2 YSLEER. The ends lost 0 bases at V and 1 base at J; junction bases unmatched: 1. The CDR3 runs to 16 residues.

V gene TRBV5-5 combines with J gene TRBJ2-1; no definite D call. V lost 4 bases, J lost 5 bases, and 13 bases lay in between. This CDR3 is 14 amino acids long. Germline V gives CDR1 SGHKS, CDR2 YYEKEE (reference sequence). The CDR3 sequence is CASSPPYTDNEQFF. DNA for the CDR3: TGTGCCAGCAGCCCGCCGTATACAGACAATGAGCAGTTCTTC.

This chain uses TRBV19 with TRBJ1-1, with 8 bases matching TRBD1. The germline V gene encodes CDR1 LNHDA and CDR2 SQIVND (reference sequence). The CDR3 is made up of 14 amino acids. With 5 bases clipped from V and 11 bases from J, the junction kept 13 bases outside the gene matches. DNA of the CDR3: TGTGCCAGTAGTGTGCCGGGGACAGGAGGGTCGGCTTTCTTT. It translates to CASSVPGTGGSAFF. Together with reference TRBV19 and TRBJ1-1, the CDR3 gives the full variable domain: DGGITQSPKYLFRKEGQNVTLSCEQNLNHDAMYWYRQDPGQGLRLIYYSQIVNDFQKGDIAEGYSVSREKKESFPLTVTSAQKNPTAFYLCASSVPGTGGSAFFGQGTRLTVV.